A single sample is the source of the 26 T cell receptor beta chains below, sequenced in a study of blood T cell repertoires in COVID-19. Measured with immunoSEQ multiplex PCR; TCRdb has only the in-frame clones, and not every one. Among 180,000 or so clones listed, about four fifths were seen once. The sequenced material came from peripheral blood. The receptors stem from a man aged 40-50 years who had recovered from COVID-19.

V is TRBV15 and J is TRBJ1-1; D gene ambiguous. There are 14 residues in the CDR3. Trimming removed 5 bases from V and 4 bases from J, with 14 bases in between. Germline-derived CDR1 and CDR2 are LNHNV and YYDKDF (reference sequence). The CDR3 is CATSVLGGSTEAFF. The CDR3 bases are TGTGCCACCAGCGTACTCGGTGGGAGCACTGAAGCTTTCTTT.

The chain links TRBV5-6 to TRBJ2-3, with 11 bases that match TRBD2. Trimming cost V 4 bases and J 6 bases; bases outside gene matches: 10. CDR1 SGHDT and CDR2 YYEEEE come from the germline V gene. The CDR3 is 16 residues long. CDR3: CASSPYPSGGIDTQYF. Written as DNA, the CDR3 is TGTGCCAGCAGCCCCTACCCTAGCGGGGGGATTGATACGCAGTATTTT.

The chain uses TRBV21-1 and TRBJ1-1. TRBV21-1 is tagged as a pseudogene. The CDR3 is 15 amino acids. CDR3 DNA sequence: TGTGCCAGCAGCAAAGCCGAGGATCGAAACACTGAAGCTTTCTTT. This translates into CASSKAEDRNTEAFF.

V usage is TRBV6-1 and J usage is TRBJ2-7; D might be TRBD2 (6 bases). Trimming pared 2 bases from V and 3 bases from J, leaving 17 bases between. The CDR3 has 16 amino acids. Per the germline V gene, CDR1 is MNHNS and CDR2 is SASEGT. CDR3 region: CASSESRRGADYEQYF. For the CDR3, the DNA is TGTGCCAGCAGTGAATCTCGGCGGGGCGCAGACTACGAGCAGTACTTC.

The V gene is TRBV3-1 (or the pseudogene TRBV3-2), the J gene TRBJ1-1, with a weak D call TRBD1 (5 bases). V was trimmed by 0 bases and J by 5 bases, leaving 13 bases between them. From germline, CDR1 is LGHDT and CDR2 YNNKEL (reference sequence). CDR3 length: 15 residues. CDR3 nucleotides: TGTGCCAGCAGCCAAGATTGGGGGGTTGGGACTGAAGCTTTCTTT. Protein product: CASSQDWGVGTEAFF.

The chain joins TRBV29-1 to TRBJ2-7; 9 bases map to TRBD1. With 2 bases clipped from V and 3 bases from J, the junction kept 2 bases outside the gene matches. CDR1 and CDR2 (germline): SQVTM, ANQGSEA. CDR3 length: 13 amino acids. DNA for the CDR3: TGCAGCGTTGAAAGGGGACAGGGCTACGAGCAGTACTTC. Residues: CSVERGQGYEQYF.

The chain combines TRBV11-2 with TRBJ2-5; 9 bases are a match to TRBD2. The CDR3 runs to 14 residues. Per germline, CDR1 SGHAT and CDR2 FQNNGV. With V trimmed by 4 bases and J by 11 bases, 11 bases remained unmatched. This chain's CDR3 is CASSSLAGLGEQYF. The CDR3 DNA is TGTGCCAGCAGCTCCCTAGCGGGATTGGGGGAGCAGTACTTC.

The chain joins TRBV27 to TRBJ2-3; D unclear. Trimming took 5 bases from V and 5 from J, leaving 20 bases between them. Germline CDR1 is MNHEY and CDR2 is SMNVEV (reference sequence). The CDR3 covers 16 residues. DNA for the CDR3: TGTGCCAGCAGTCCACCCTCTTTGACTGGCAAAGATACGCAGTATTTT. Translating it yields CASSPPSLTGKDTQYF.

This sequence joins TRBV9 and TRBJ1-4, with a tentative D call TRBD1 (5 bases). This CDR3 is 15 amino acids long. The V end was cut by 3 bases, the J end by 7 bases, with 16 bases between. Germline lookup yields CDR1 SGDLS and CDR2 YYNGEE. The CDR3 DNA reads TGTGCCAGCAGCGGGTCACCGGGGGGTTTTGAAAAACTGTTTTTT. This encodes CASSGSPGGFEKLFF.

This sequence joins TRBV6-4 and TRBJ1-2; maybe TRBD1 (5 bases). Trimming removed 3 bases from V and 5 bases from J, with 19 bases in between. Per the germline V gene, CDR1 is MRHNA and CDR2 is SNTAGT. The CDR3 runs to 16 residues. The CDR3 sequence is CASSEIDSRLGYGYTF. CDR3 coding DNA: TGTGCCAGCAGTGAGATCGACAGCCGATTAGGGTATGGCTACACCTTC.

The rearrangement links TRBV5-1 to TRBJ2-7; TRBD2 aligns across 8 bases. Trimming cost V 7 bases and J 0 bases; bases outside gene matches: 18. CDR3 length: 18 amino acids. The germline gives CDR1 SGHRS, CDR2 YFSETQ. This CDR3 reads CASSPGLGARTSSYEQYF. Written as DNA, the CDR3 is TGCGCCAGCTCCCCGGGACTAGGGGCGCGGACGAGCTCCTACGAGCAGTACTTC.

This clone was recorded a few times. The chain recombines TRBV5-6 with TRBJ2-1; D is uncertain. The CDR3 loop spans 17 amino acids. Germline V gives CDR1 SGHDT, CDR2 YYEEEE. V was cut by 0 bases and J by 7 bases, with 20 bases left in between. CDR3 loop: CASSLVEGRVQLNEQFF. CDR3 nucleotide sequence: TGTGCCAGCAGCTTGGTTGAAGGTCGGGTTCAGTTGAATGAGCAGTTCTTC. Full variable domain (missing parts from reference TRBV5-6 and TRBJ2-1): DAGVTQSPTHLIKTRGQQVTLRCSPKSGHDTVSWYQQALGQGPQFIFQYYEEEERQRGNFPDRFSGHQFPNYSSELNVNALLLGDSALYLCASSLVEGRVQLNEQFFGPGTRLTVL.

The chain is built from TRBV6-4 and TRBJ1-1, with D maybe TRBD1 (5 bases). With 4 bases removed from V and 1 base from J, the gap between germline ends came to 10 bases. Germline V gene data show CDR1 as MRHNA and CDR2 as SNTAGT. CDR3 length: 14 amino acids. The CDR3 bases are TGTGCCAGCAGTGCCGGGACTTCGAACACTGAAGCTTTCTTT. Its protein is CASSAGTSNTEAFF.

This CDR3 reads CATSRNRDPLYGYTF. DNA for the CDR3: TGTGCCACCAGCAGGAACAGGGATCCTCTATATGGCTACACCTTC. The chain recombines TRBV15 with TRBJ1-2; the D gene is possibly TRBD1 (6 bases). The CDR3 runs 15 residues. Germline assignment: CDR1 LNHNV and CDR2 YYDKDF (reference sequence). Deletions cut 3 bases from V and 5 bases from J, with 16 bases between.

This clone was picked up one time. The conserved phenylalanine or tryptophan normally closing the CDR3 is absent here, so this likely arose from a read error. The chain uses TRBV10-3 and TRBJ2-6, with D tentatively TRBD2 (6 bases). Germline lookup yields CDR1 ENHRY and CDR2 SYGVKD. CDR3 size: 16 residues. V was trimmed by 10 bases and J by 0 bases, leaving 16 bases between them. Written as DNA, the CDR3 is TGTGCCACCTCTACTAGCTTGAGCTCTGGGGCCAACGTCCTGACTTCC. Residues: CATSTSLSSGANVLTS.

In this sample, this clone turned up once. The CDR3 coding sequence is TGTGCCAGCAGCGTAGCGGCAGGGGGCATTCAAGACTATGGCTACACCTTC. As protein: CASSVAAGGIQDYGYTF. The gene calls are TRBV9 and TRBJ1-2; 8 nucleotides align to TRBD1. Germline-derived CDR1 and CDR2 are SGDLS and YYNGEE. The CDR3 consists of 17 residues. J gave up 3 bases and V 0 bases, and 10 bases lay outside the gene matches.

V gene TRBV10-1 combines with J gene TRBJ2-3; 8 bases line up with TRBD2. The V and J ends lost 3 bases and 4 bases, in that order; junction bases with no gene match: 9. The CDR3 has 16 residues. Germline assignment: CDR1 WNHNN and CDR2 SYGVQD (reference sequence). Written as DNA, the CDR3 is TGCGCCAGCAGTGAACGAGGACTAGCCGGGGCAGATACGCAGTATTTT. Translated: CASSERGLAGADTQYF.

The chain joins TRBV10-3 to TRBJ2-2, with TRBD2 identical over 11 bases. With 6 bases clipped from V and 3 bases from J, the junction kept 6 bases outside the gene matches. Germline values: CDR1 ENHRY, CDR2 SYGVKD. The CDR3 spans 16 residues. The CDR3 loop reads CAISAGTSGHTGELFF. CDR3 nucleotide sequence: TGTGCCATCAGCGCCGGGACTAGCGGACACACCGGGGAGCTGTTTTTT.

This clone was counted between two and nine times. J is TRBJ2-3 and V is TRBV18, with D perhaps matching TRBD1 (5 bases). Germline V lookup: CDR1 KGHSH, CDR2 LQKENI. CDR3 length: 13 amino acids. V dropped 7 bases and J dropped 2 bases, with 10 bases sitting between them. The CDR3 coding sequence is TGTGCCAGCTTAGGGGCAAACACAGATACGCAGTATTTT. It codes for CASLGANTDTQYF.

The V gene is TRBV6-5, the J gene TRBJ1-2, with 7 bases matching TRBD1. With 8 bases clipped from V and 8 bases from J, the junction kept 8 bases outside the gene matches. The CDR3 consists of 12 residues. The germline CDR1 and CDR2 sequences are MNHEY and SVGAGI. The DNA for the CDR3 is TGTGCCAGCCGCAGACAGGGTAAGGGCTACACCTTC. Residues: CASRRQGKGYTF.

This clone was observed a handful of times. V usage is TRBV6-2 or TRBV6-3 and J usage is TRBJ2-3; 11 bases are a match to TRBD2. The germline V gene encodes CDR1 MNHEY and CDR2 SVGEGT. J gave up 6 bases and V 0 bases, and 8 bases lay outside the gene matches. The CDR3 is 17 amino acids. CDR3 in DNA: TGTGCCAGCAGTTACTCGATGGGCGGGACTAGCGGCGATACGCAGTATTTT. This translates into CASSYSMGGTSGDTQYF.

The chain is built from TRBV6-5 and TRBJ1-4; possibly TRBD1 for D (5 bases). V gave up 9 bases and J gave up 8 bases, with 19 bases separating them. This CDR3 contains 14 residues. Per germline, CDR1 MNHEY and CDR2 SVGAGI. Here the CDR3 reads CASRDGGAGEKLFF. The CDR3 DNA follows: TGTGCCAGTCGGGACGGAGGGGCGGGGGAAAAACTGTTTTTT.

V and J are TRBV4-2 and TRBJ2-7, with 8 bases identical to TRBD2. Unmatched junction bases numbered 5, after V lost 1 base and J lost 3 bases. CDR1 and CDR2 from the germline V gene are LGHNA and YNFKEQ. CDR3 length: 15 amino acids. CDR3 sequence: CASSQGYSGVYEQYF. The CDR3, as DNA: TGTGCCAGCAGCCAAGGCTATAGCGGGGTCTACGAGCAGTACTTC.

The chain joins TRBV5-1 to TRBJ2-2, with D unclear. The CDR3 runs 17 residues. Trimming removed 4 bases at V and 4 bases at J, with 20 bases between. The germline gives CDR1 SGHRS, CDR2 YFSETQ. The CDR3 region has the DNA TGCGCCAGCAGCCCAGCTTTCGAAAGGCGGATCACCGGGGAGCTGTTTTTT. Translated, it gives CASSPAFERRITGELFF.

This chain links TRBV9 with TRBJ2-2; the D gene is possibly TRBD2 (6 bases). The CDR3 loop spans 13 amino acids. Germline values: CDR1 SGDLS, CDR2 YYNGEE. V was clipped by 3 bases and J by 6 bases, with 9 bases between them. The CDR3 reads CASSDTSPGELFF. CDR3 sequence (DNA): TGTGCCAGCAGCGACACTAGCCCCGGGGAGCTGTTTTTT. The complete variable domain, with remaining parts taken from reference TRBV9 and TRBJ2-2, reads DSGVTQTPKHLITATGQRVTLRCSPRSGDLSVYWYQQSLDQGLQFLIQYYNGEERAKGNILERFSAQQFPDLHSELNLSSLELGDSALYFCASSDTSPGELFFGEGSRLTVL.

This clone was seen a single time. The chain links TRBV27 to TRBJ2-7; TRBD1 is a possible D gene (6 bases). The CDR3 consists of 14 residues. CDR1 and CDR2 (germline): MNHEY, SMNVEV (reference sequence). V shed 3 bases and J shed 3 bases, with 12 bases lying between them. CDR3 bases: TGTGCCAGCAGTTTTCAGGGGCTCGACTACGAGCAGTACTTC. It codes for CASSFQGLDYEQYF.